Shown below are 15 T cell receptor beta chains from a single sample sequenced in a study of CD8 T cells in ankylosing spondylitis. From the 5' RACE reads, TCRdb called clonotypes with MiXCR, one entry per CDR3 protein. The sample yields 240,000 or so distinct CDR3 sequences, 7.5% to 9% seen once. The sample taken for sequencing was blood, either unsorted or a sorted T cell fraction (not recorded which). The receptors derive from a male donor with ankylosing spondylitis or in good health (not recorded which).

This clonotype was picked up many times. The chain links TRBV20-1 to TRBJ2-1, with D unclear. The germline V gene encodes CDR1 DFQATT and CDR2 SNEGSKA (reference sequence). The CDR3 is 12 amino acids. V was clipped by 3 bases and J by 9 bases, with 12 bases between them. CDR3 bases: TGCAGTGCTAGTGGAAACTCCCGTGAGCAGTTCTTC. This gives the protein CSASGNSREQFF.

This clonotype was counted ten times or more. V and J are TRBV30 and TRBJ2-7; 9 bases are shared with TRBD1. Per germline, CDR1 GTSNPN and CDR2 SVGIG (reference sequence). Unmatched junction bases numbered 8, after V lost 5 bases and J lost 6 bases. The CDR3 extends over 13 amino acids. The CDR3 here is CAWARGTGFEQYF. DNA for the CDR3: TGTGCCTGGGCCCGAGGGACAGGGTTCGAGCAGTACTTC. The full variable domain, its missing parts supplied by reference TRBV30 and TRBJ2-7, is SQTIHQWPATLVQPVGSPLSLECTVEGTSNPNLYWYRQAAGRGLQLLFYSVGIGQISSEVPQNLSASRPQDRQFILSSKKLLLSDSGFYLCAWARGTGFEQYFGPGTRLTVT.

There are many counts of this clonotype. The chain employs TRBV29-1 and TRBJ2-7; the match to TRBD1 covers 8 bases. The CDR3 has 13 residues. CDR1 is SQVTM, CDR2 ANQGSEA, per germline. With 4 bases clipped from V and 6 bases from J, the junction kept 8 bases outside the gene matches. The CDR3: CSVGGQASVEQYF. CDR3 in DNA: TGCAGCGTTGGGGGACAGGCCTCCGTCGAGCAGTACTTC.

At least ten counts were recorded for this clonotype. V usage is TRBV7-2 and J usage is TRBJ2-3; D is unresolved. Germline V gene lookup returns CDR1 SGHTA and CDR2 FQGNSA. The CDR3 loop spans 11 amino acids. V lost 8 bases to trimming and J lost 7 bases, with 10 bases between them. The CDR3 reads CASHKENTQYF. Written as DNA, the CDR3 is TGTGCCAGCCATAAAGAGAATACGCAGTATTTT.

At least ten counts were recorded for this clonotype. This sequence joins TRBV12-3 or TRBV12-4 and TRBJ1-2; D is unresolved. The CDR3 runs to 13 residues. The V end was cut by 4 bases, the J end by 3 bases, with 9 bases between. This CDR3 is CASSSVHYYGYTF. In DNA form, the CDR3 reads TGTGCCAGCAGTTCTGTGCATTACTATGGCTACACCTTC.

This clonotype was found a few times. The chain links TRBV12-3 or TRBV12-4 to TRBJ2-1, with unresolved D. V was pared by 6 bases and J by 5 bases, with 11 bases between. The CDR3 has 13 amino acids. The CDR3, as DNA: TGTGCCAGCAGCACCCTAGGAGACAATGAGCAGTTCTTC. Its protein is CASSTLGDNEQFF.

This clonotype was picked up many times. The chain couples TRBV12-3 or TRBV12-4 to TRBJ1-1, with D perhaps TRBD1 (5 bases). The CDR3 is made up of 15 amino acids. Trimming left V 3 bases short and J 0 bases short, with 11 bases between. The CDR3 DNA follows: TGTGCCAGCAGTTTGGGGGGGAGGATGAACACTGAAGCTTTCTTT. Protein: CASSLGGRMNTEAFF.

This clonotype was picked up many times. V is TRBV7-2 and J is TRBJ1-2, with 7 bases fitting TRBD1. The germline gives CDR1 SGHTA, CDR2 FQGNSA. The V gene end was trimmed by 5 bases and the J gene end by 2 bases; junction bases not matched to a gene: 8. CDR3 size: 15 residues. This chain's CDR3 is CASSPRGRGNYGYTF. CDR3 DNA: TGTGCCAGCAGCCCTCGTGGCAGGGGGAACTATGGCTACACCTTC.

This clonotype was detected many times. The chain combines TRBV20-1 with TRBJ2-5, with D unclear. This CDR3 spans 10 amino acids. Trimming took 6 bases from V and 3 from J, leaving 5 bases between them. CDR1 and CDR2 from the germline V gene are DFQATT and SNEGSKA (reference sequence). The CDR3 nucleotides are TGCAGTGCCGCTAAAGAGACCCAGTACTTC. Translation: CSAAKETQYF.

J is TRBJ2-1 and V is TRBV18; 9 bases match TRBD1. Looked up from germline, CDR1 is KGHSH and CDR2 is LQKENI. J lost 5 bases, V lost 0 bases, and 5 bases had no gene match. This CDR3 comprises 16 residues. CDR3 DNA: TGTGCCAGCTCACCACCGGGACAGGGTTCGGACAATGAGCAGTTCTTC. Protein sequence: CASSPPGQGSDNEQFF.

This clonotype was seen ten or more times. The V gene is TRBV7-2, the J gene TRBJ2-1, with no clear D. Germline assignment: CDR1 SGHTA and CDR2 FQGNSA. CDR3 length: 14 amino acids. V shed 4 bases and J shed 9 bases, with 16 bases lying between them. The CDR3 nucleotides read TGTGCCAGCAGCTCAGCCCCCCTCAGCGCTGAGCAGTTCTTC. Translating it yields CASSSAPLSAEQFF.

This chain joins TRBV18 and TRBJ1-5; weak D call: TRBD1 (5 bases). The CDR3 has 14 amino acids. CDR1 is KGHSH, CDR2 LQKENI, per germline. Trimming took off 6 bases at V and 5 bases at J, with 14 bases between the two ends. Here the CDR3 reads CASSSRIGDQPQHF. The CDR3 DNA follows: TGTGCCAGCTCCTCGAGAATAGGGGATCAGCCCCAGCATTTT.

The rearrangement uses TRBV4-3 and TRBJ2-7, with D unresolved. V lost 0 bases and J lost 3, with 12 bases in between. This CDR3 is built from 15 residues. Germline loops: CDR1 LGHNA, CDR2 YSLEER. CDR3 amino acids: CASSQDFGSFYEQYF. The CDR3 DNA is TGCGCCAGCAGCCAAGATTTCGGCAGCTTCTACGAGCAGTACTTC.

This clonotype has ten or more counts. The gene calls are TRBV6-1 and TRBJ1-5, with 7 bases identical to TRBD1. V dropped 7 bases and J dropped 3; count of bases not matched to a gene: 6. This CDR3 region has 14 residues. Germline lookup yields CDR1 MNHNS and CDR2 SASEGT. CDR3 residues: CASTQGGVNQPQHF. The CDR3 DNA follows: TGTGCCAGCACCCAGGGGGGAGTCAATCAGCCCCAGCATTTT.

The sample holds a few counts of this clonotype. The chain couples TRBV5-5 to TRBJ1-1, with D maybe TRBD1 (5 bases). CDR1 and CDR2 from the germline V gene are SGHKS and YYEKEE (reference sequence). This CDR3 region has 14 residues. V was shortened by 1 base and J by 3 bases, with 10 bases between the two germline ends. CDR3 nucleotides: TGTGCCAGCAGCTTGTTGTGGGGGGACACTGAAGCTTTCTTT. The encoded protein is CASSLLWGDTEAFF.